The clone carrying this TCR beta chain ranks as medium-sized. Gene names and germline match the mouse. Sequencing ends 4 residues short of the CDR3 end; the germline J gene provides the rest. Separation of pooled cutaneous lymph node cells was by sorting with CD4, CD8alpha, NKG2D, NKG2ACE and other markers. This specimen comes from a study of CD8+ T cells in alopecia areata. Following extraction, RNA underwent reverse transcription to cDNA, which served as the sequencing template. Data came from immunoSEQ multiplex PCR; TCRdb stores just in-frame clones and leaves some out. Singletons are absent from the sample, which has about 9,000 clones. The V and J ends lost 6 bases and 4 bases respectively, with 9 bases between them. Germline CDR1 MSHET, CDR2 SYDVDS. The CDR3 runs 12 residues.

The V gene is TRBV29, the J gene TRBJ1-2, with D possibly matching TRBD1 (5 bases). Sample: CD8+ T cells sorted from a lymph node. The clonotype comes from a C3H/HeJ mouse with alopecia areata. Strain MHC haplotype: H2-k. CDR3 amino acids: CASSQGSSDYTF. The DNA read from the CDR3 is TGTGCTAGCAGCCAGGGCAGCTCC.